Following are 29 T cell receptor beta chains from one sample sequenced in a study of early T cells in non-severe SARS-CoV-2 infection. TCRdb fed the 5' RACE reads into MiXCR, producing one record per CDR3 protein. Of about 76,000 distinct CDR3 sequences detected, approximately 12% appear once; the ten largest clones hold around 3.6%. Sequencing input: whole blood. These receptors were collected from an adult who was a healthcare worker with PCR-confirmed SARS-CoV-2 infection or an uninfected control (not recorded which).

This clonotype was recorded many times. The rearrangement joins TRBV11-2 to TRBJ2-2; D unresolved. V lost 11 bases to trimming and J lost 4 bases, with 14 bases between them. Germline assignment: CDR1 SGHAT and CDR2 FQNNGV. This CDR3 comprises 13 residues. CDR3 nucleotide sequence: TGTGCCTCCTTTGGGCCGATCACCGGGGAGCTGTTTTTT. Residues: CASFGPITGELFF. Full variable domain (outside the CDR3, taken from reference TRBV11-2 and TRBJ2-2): EAGVAQSPRYKIIEKRQSVAFWCNPISGHATLYWYQQILGQGPKLLIQFQNNGVVDDSQLPKDRFSAERLKGVDSTLKIQPAKLEDSAVYLCASFGPITGELFFGEGSRLTVL.

This clonotype came up a few times. The gene calls are TRBV14 and TRBJ2-7; D perhaps matches TRBD2 (5 bases). V gave up 1 base and J gave up 2 bases, with 6 bases separating them. Germline-derived CDR1 and CDR2 are SGHDN and FVKESK. This CDR3 has 13 residues. CDR3 sequence: CASSQVRAYEQYF. The CDR3 DNA follows: TGTGCCAGCAGCCAAGTGAGGGCCTACGAGCAGTACTTC.

In this sample, this clonotype turned up a few times. The rearrangement joins TRBV7-9 to TRBJ2-7; 8 bases map to TRBD2. After removal of 5 bases from V and 3 bases from J, the junction contained 9 bases not matched to a gene. Germline V gene sequence: CDR1 SEHNR, CDR2 FQNEAQ (reference sequence). CDR3 size: 15 residues. DNA for the CDR3: TGTGCCAGCAGCCCCTCGGGACTAGGCAACTACGAGCAGTACTTC. Translating it yields CASSPSGLGNYEQYF.

The chain joins TRBV19 to TRBJ2-5; 9 nucleotides agree with TRBD2. The CDR3 length is 13 residues. From germline, CDR1 is LNHDA and CDR2 SQIVND (reference sequence). V shed 6 bases, J shed 5 bases, and the junction held 4 bases outside the gene matches. The CDR3 loop is CASSRSGSETQYF. DNA of the CDR3: TGTGCCAGTAGCCGTAGCGGGAGTGAGACCCAGTACTTC.

This clonotype has a handful of counts. The J gene is TRBJ2-5, the V gene TRBV2; no definite D call. From germline, CDR1 is SNHLY and CDR2 FYNNEI. This CDR3 contains 13 residues. Trimming pared 1 base from V and 2 bases from J, leaving 5 bases between. The CDR3 reads CASSEVRQETQYF. Here the CDR3 DNA reads TGTGCCAGCAGTGAAGTCCGACAAGAGACCCAGTACTTC.

Ten or more counts support this clonotype. The chain combines TRBV27 with TRBJ2-7; D call uncertain. Germline V gene lookup returns CDR1 MNHEY and CDR2 SMNVEV (reference sequence). Trimming stripped 2 bases from V and 0 bases from J, with 8 bases between. CDR3 length: 14 residues. The CDR3 here is CASSLRGVSYEQYF. CDR3 DNA: TGTGCCAGCAGTTTACGCGGAGTCTCCTACGAGCAGTACTTC.

This clonotype was recorded many times. The chain employs TRBV7-2 and TRBJ2-2; 9 bases line up with TRBD2. The V gene end was trimmed by 2 bases and the J gene end by 1 base; junction bases not matched to a gene: 8. In germline, CDR1 is SGHTA, CDR2 FQGNSA. The CDR3 has 18 residues. CDR3 in amino acids: CASSLPGLAILNTGELFF. For the CDR3, the DNA is TGTGCCAGCAGCTTACCGGGACTAGCTATCCTGAACACCGGGGAGCTGTTTTTT.

The chain uses TRBV3-1 and TRBJ2-2; 7 bases are a match to TRBD2. This CDR3 has 16 residues. V lost 0 bases and J lost 1; bases outside the gene matches: 2. Looked up from germline, CDR1 is LGHDT and CDR2 is YNNKEL (reference sequence). The CDR3 reads CASSQDAGVNTGELFF. The CDR3 region has the DNA TGTGCCAGCAGCCAAGATGCGGGAGTGAACACCGGGGAGCTGTTTTTT.

This clonotype appeared many times. V and J are TRBV6-5 and TRBJ2-2, with D maybe TRBD2 (5 bases). V was pared by 3 bases and J by 0 bases, with 11 bases between. Germline CDR1 reads MNHEY; CDR2 reads SVGAGI. This CDR3 has 16 amino acids. The CDR3 DNA reads as TGTGCCAGCAGTTATCAGACGGGAACGAACACCGGGGAGCTGTTTTTT. Encoded protein: CASSYQTGTNTGELFF.

The CDR3 DNA is TGTGCCAGCAGCTTAGTACAGGAGGTTCAGGAAAAACTGTTTTTT. Translated: CASSLVQEVQEKLFF. V usage is TRBV7-2 and J usage is TRBJ1-4, with D maybe TRBD1 (5 bases). Trimming removed 1 base at V and 8 bases at J, with 14 bases between. CDR1 is SGHTA and CDR2 is FQGNSA in the germline V gene. The CDR3 has 15 amino acids.

V usage is TRBV28 and J usage is TRBJ2-1, with 8 bases fitting TRBD2. The CDR3 loop spans 16 amino acids. The V and J ends lost 6 bases and 6 bases, in that order; junction bases with no gene match: 13. Germline CDR1 MDHEN, CDR2 SYDVKM. The CDR3 here is CASRPVSGKGANEQFF. In nucleotides, the CDR3 is TGTGCCAGCAGGCCCGTTAGCGGGAAAGGCGCCAATGAGCAGTTCTTC. Full variable domain (remainder filled in from reference TRBV28 and TRBJ2-1): DVKVTQSSRYLVKRTGEKVFLECVQDMDHENMFWYRQDPGLGLRLIYFSYDVKMKEKGDIPEGYSVSREKKERFSLILESASTNQTSMYLCASRPVSGKGANEQFFGPGTRLTVL.

This clonotype was picked up a small number of times. The J gene is TRBJ2-3, the V gene TRBV9, with 9 bases identical to TRBD2. The germline gives CDR1 SGDLS, CDR2 YYNGEE. CDR3 size: 20 residues. With 4 bases clipped from V and 3 bases from J, the junction kept 21 bases outside the gene matches. As DNA, the CDR3 is TGTGCCAGCAGCTCCCGGGAGGGGGCGTATAGCGGGAGTTCAACAGATACGCAGTATTTT. Protein sequence: CASSSREGAYSGSSTDTQYF.

This clonotype was detected only a few times. The rearrangement links TRBV2 to TRBJ2-1; D might be TRBD2 (8 bases). Trimming left V 5 bases short and J 10 bases short, with 24 bases between. This CDR3 comprises 16 residues. Germline values: CDR1 SNHLY, CDR2 FYNNEI. The CDR3 protein is CASSPGGLDRIREQFF. DNA for the CDR3: TGTGCCAGCAGTCCAGGGGGACTAGACCGTATTAGGGAGCAGTTCTTC.

This clonotype appeared many times. The rearrangement uses TRBV5-1 and TRBJ2-7; tentative D call: TRBD2 (5 bases). V dropped 4 bases and J dropped 4 bases, with 9 bases sitting between them. In germline, CDR1 is SGHRS, CDR2 YFSETQ. The CDR3 length is 12 residues. CDR3 sequence: CASSEDWYEQYF. CDR3 sequence (DNA): TGCGCCAGCAGCGAGGACTGGTACGAGCAGTACTTC.

This clonotype was recorded many times. The chain combines TRBV11-3 with TRBJ2-1; the match to TRBD2 covers 11 bases. The germline V gene encodes CDR1 SGHNT and CDR2 YENEEA. Losses at the gene ends were 5 bases for V and 5 bases for J; bases not matched to a gene: 5. The CDR3 covers 15 residues. CDR3 sequence: CASSPGTSGHNEQFF. CDR3 nucleotide sequence: TGTGCCAGCAGCCCCGGGACTAGCGGACACAATGAGCAGTTCTTC.

The table lists this clonotype with a few counts. The chain couples TRBV2 to TRBJ1-1, with TRBD1 matching over 7 bases. Trimming took 7 bases from V and 3 from J; bases not matched to a gene: 8. The CDR3 contains 14 residues. Per the germline V gene, CDR1 is SNHLY and CDR2 is FYNNEI. Written as DNA, the CDR3 is TGTGCCAGCAACCTCAGGGGGGGGGACACTGAAGCTTTCTTT. This translates into CASNLRGGDTEAFF.

This clonotype was found a few times. The gene calls are TRBV7-2 and TRBJ2-1; TRBD2 is a possible D gene (6 bases). V shed 1 base and J shed 4 bases, with 11 bases lying between them. This CDR3 comprises 15 residues. CDR1 and CDR2 from the germline V gene are SGHTA and FQGNSA. The CDR3 protein is CASSLGLGSYNEQFF. CDR3 coding DNA: TGTGCCAGCAGCTTAGGACTAGGATCATACAATGAGCAGTTCTTC.

Turning to this clonotype: Germline and junction disagree at one end, which may indicate a read error. This rearrangement joins TRBV28 to TRBJ2-7; TRBD2 matches at 7 bases. CDR3 size: 15 residues. The germline gives CDR1 MDHEN, CDR2 SYDVKM. CDR3 in DNA: TGTGTCAGCAGTGCAAGACTAGCTTCCTCCTACGAGCAGTACTTC. Residues: CVSSARLASSYEQYF. The full variable domain, in which reference TRBV28 and TRBJ2-7 provide the parts outside the CDR3, is DVKVTQSSRYLVKRTGEKVFLECVQDMDHENMFWYRQDPGLGLRLIYFSYDVKMKEKGDIPEGYSVSREKKERFSLILESASTNQTSMYLCVSSARLASSYEQYFGPGTRLTVT.

In this sample, this clonotype turned up a few times. This rearrangement joins TRBV28 to TRBJ2-5; 13 nucleotides match TRBD2. V lost 5 bases and J lost 5; bases outside the gene matches: 5. From germline, CDR1 is MDHEN and CDR2 SYDVKM. This CDR3 contains 15 residues. CDR3 protein: CASSGLAGVGETQYF. CDR3 in DNA: TGTGCCAGCAGTGGACTAGCGGGAGTGGGCGAGACCCAGTACTTC.

The rearrangement uses TRBV29-1 and TRBJ2-3; TRBD1 agrees at 8 bases. CDR3 length: 14 amino acids. Germline V lookup: CDR1 SQVTM, CDR2 ANQGSEA. The trim removed 0 bases at V and 2 bases at J, leaving 1 base unmatched. Written as DNA, the CDR3 is TGCAGCGTTGAAGAACAGGGGGTCACAGATACGCAGTATTTT. Protein sequence: CSVEEQGVTDTQYF.

This clonotype has ten or more counts. This rearrangement joins TRBV6-2 or TRBV6-3 to TRBJ2-1, with a possible D match to TRBD1 (6 bases). Germline CDR1 MNHEY, CDR2 SVGEGT. CDR3 length: 16 amino acids. The V end lost 6 bases, the J end lost 4 bases, and 19 bases lay between the germline ends. In nucleotides, the CDR3 is TGTGCCAGCAGAACCGACAGGTCAAACTTATACAATGAGCAGTTCTTC. Protein sequence: CASRTDRSNLYNEQFF.

The rearrangement joins TRBV7-9 to TRBJ1-5, with a weak D call TRBD1 (6 bases). This CDR3 is built from 16 residues. V was shortened by 1 base and J by 2 bases, with 12 bases between the two germline ends. Germline lookup yields CDR1 SEHNR and CDR2 FQNEAQ (reference sequence). CDR3 in amino acids: CASSLEQGGRNQPQHF. CDR3 coding DNA: TGTGCCAGCAGCTTAGAACAGGGCGGGCGCAATCAGCCCCAGCATTTT.

This clonotype occurred a few times. V gene TRBV11-2 combines with J gene TRBJ2-7; D tentatively fits TRBD1 or TRBD2 (5 bases each). The CDR3 extends over 15 amino acids. V lost 3 bases and J lost 5, with 17 bases in between. Germline CDR1 is SGHAT and CDR2 is FQNNGV. CDR3 sequence reads: CASSFGTSPGNEQYF. The CDR3 region has the DNA TGTGCCAGCAGCTTTGGGACGTCCCCGGGGAACGAGCAGTACTTC. The full variable domain, rest sourced from reference TRBV11-2 and TRBJ2-7, is EAGVAQSPRYKIIEKRQSVAFWCNPISGHATLYWYQQILGQGPKLLIQFQNNGVVDDSQLPKDRFSAERLKGVDSTLKIQPAKLEDSAVYLCASSFGTSPGNEQYFGPGTRLTVT.

At least ten counts were recorded for this clonotype. The CDR3 region is CASSSYGQGPLTDTQYF. CDR3 nucleotide sequence: TGTGCCAGCAGCTCCTACGGACAGGGACCCCTCACAGATACGCAGTATTTT. The chain uses TRBV7-9 and TRBJ2-3; the match to TRBD1 covers 8 bases. J was trimmed by 2 bases and V by 4 bases; bases with no gene match: 11. The CDR3 totals 17 residues. The germline V gene encodes CDR1 SEHNR and CDR2 FQNEAQ (reference sequence).

This clonotype came up a few times. This sequence joins TRBV7-9 and TRBJ2-1, with D unclear. CDR1 SEHNR and CDR2 FQNEAQ come from the germline V gene (reference sequence). This CDR3 is 14 amino acids long. Trimming left V 1 base short and J 4 bases short, with 8 bases between. CDR3 sequence (DNA): TGTGCCAGCAGCTTAGGGACGACTTACAATGAGCAGTTCTTC. Its translation is CASSLGTTYNEQFF.

The chain links TRBV2 to TRBJ1-3; D not resolved. The CDR3 sequence is 13 residues long. The V end lost 5 bases, the J end lost 2 bases, and 7 bases lay between the germline ends. Germline V gene data show CDR1 as SNHLY and CDR2 as FYNNEI. CDR3 in DNA: TGTGCCAGCAGTCAAAGGGCTGGAAACACCATATATTTT. This gives the protein CASSQRAGNTIYF. Full variable domain (missing parts from reference TRBV2 and TRBJ1-3): EPEVTQTPSHQVTQMGQEVILRCVPISNHLYFYWYRQILGQKVEFLVSFYNNEISEKSEIFDDQFSVERPDGSNFTLKIRSTKLEDSAMYFCASSQRAGNTIYFGEGSWLTVV.

The chain links TRBV29-1 to TRBJ1-2; D not certain. Per germline, CDR1 SQVTM and CDR2 ANQGSEA. V was cut by 0 bases and J by 2 bases, with 13 bases left in between. This CDR3 is 15 amino acids long. CDR3 sequence reads: CSVEEDPGVNYGYTF. CDR3 nucleotides: TGCAGCGTTGAAGAGGATCCAGGAGTGAACTATGGCTACACCTTC.

The chain couples TRBV10-3 to TRBJ1-1; TRBD1 matches 9 bases. V was clipped by 7 bases and J by 5 bases; unmatched bases: 8. CDR1 is ENHRY, CDR2 SYGVKD, per germline. The CDR3 sequence is 14 residues long. CDR3 region: CAITRLDRGTEAFF. The DNA of the CDR3 is TGTGCCATCACTAGACTTGACAGGGGGACTGAAGCTTTCTTT.

V gene TRBV5-5 combines with J gene TRBJ2-1; D is uncertain. Trimming took off 4 bases at V and 3 bases at J, with 8 bases between the two ends. The CDR3 runs 13 residues. Germline CDR1 and CDR2: SGHKS and YYEKEE (reference sequence). CDR3 sequence reads: CASSLPFYNEQFF. The CDR3 DNA follows: TGTGCCAGCAGCCTTCCTTTCTACAATGAGCAGTTCTTC.